The clone carrying this T cell receptor beta chain was recorded a few times. Antigen unknown. In building TCR beta libraries, iRepertoire HTBI primers were used together with Arm-PCR of CDR3 regions. TCRdb re-called the multiplex PCR reads with MiXCR, one entry per CDR3 protein. Of fewer than 450,000 distinct CDR3 sequences in the sample, around 21% were seen once. The sample is drawn from a study of regulatory T cells in long-lasting Graves disease. About the research overall: By definition, persistent Graves' disease involved antithyroid drugs for over 5 years alongside positive TSH receptor antibodies.

Findings and caveats of the study: Limited samples may have lowered accuracy. Graves' patients with persistent disease showed TCR diversity lower than patients newly diagnosed.

Regarding time point: persistent/refractory GD, antithyroid drugs over 5 years with positive TRAb. With RNA extracted from PBMCs as input, the TCR library was made. There are 12 residues in the CDR3. CDR1 and CDR2 from the germline V gene are MNHNS and SASEGT. Trimming took 8 bases from V and 6 from J, leaving 10 bases between them. The input for sequencing was peripheral blood mononuclear cells (PBMCs), taken when the disease was refractory, from a patient treated with antithyroid drugs. This TCR came from a female donor with Graves disease. The chain couples TRBV6-1 to TRBJ2-2; D is tentatively TRBD1 or TRBD2 (5 bases each). CDR3 loop: CASGTGPGELFF. In DNA, the CDR3 is TGTGCCAGCGGGACGGGGCCCGGGGAGCTGTTTTTT.